A single sample gave rise to the 32 T cell receptor beta chains below, sequenced in a study of blood T cell repertoires in COVID-19. Profiled with immunoSEQ multiplex PCR; TCRdb holds only in-frame clones, not every one. This sample carries about 210,000 clones, approximately 80% of them seen once, and the ten largest clones take 2% to 2.5%. The sample comprised peripheral blood. All receptors come from a man aged 35 to 55 who had recovered from COVID-19.

The chain joins TRBV6-2 or TRBV6-3 to TRBJ1-1; D is possibly TRBD1 (5 bases). Germline assignment: CDR1 MNHEY and CDR2 SVGEGT. The CDR3 length is 14 residues. With 6 bases removed from V and 5 bases from J, the gap between germline ends came to 16 bases. CDR3 coding DNA: TGTGCCAGCAGCCTTGGTGCAGGGTGGACTGAAGCTTTCTTT. As protein: CASSLGAGWTEAFF.

This rearrangement joins TRBV19 to TRBJ2-7; D may be TRBD1 (7 bases). Germline values: CDR1 LNHDA, CDR2 SQIVND (reference sequence). The CDR3 runs 13 residues. Trimming stripped 6 bases from V and 2 bases from J, with 11 bases between. As DNA, the CDR3 is TGTGCCAGTAGGCAGGGGGGTACCTACGAGCAGTACTTC. This gives the protein CASRQGGTYEQYF.

Only one count was recorded for this clone. The CDR3 spells CASSQRGLAGGNEQFF. The CDR3 DNA sequence: TGTGCCAGCAGTCAAAGAGGACTAGCGGGAGGGAATGAGCAGTTCTTC. This chain uses TRBV6-6 with TRBJ2-1; 15 bases are a match to TRBD2. V was pared by 5 bases and J by 7 bases, with 6 bases of the junction left unmatched. CDR1 MNHNY and CDR2 SVGAGI come from the germline V gene (reference sequence). The CDR3 runs 16 residues.

The CDR3 protein is CASSYKTRSGANVLTF. As DNA, the CDR3 is TGTGCCAGCAGTTACAAAACGCGCTCTGGGGCCAACGTCCTGACTTTC. V gene TRBV6-2 or TRBV6-3 combines with J gene TRBJ2-6, with D unclear. Germline V lookup: CDR1 MNHEY, CDR2 SVGEGT. Trimming left V 2 bases short and J 0 bases short, with 8 bases between. This CDR3 comprises 16 residues.

CDR3 sequence reads: CASSLGHDRAYGYTF. The CDR3 DNA reads as TGTGCCAGCAGCCTAGGACACGATCGGGCCTATGGCTACACCTTC. The rearrangement uses TRBV5-5 and TRBJ1-2; the D gene is possibly TRBD1 (5 bases). V was clipped by 4 bases and J by 4 bases, with 17 bases between them. The CDR3 covers 15 residues. Per the germline V gene, CDR1 is SGHKS and CDR2 is YYEKEE (reference sequence).

The V and J genes are TRBV7-9 and TRBJ1-1; 8 nucleotides match TRBD1. After removal of 7 bases from V and 1 base from J, the junction contained 5 bases not matched to a gene. Germline V gene lookup returns CDR1 SEHNR and CDR2 FQNEAQ (reference sequence). The CDR3 consists of 14 residues. DNA of the CDR3: TGTGCCAGCACCTTGGGACAGGCGAACACTGAAGCTTTCTTT. This translates into CASTLGQANTEAFF. The full variable domain, its missing parts supplied by reference TRBV7-9 and TRBJ1-1, is DTGVSQNPRHKITKRGQNVTFRCDPISEHNRLYWYRQTLGQGPEFLTYFQNEAQLEKSRLLSDRFSAERPKGSFSTLEIQRTEQGDSAMYLCASTLGQANTEAFFGQGTRLTVV.

The gene calls are TRBV15 and TRBJ2-1, with 10 positions matching TRBD2. V lost 0 bases and J lost 4; bases outside the gene matches: 6. This CDR3 has 17 residues. The germline gives CDR1 LNHNV, CDR2 YYDKDF (reference sequence). CDR3 loop: CATSRDTIAGGYNEQFF. The CDR3 DNA reads as TGTGCCACCAGCAGAGACACCATAGCGGGGGGATACAATGAGCAGTTCTTC.

This clone was counted a single time. The chain uses TRBV5-1 and TRBJ2-7, with 8 nucleotides matching TRBD2. Germline-derived CDR1 and CDR2 are SGHRS and YFSETQ. The CDR3 length is 15 residues. J gave up 2 bases and V 2 bases, and 6 bases lay outside the gene matches. The CDR3 here is CASSLAGVGPYEQYF. The CDR3 DNA reads as TGCGCCAGCAGCTTAGCGGGAGTTGGCCCCTACGAGCAGTACTTC.

This clone was counted once. This chain connects TRBV27 to TRBJ2-3, with TRBD2 matching over 9 bases. Per the germline V gene, CDR1 is MNHEY and CDR2 is SMNVEV (reference sequence). This CDR3 has 17 amino acids. J gave up 0 bases and V 3 bases, and 7 bases lay outside the gene matches. DNA of the CDR3: TGTGCCAGCAGTTTTGTAGCGGGGGCTTCTAGCACAGATACGCAGTATTTT. As protein: CASSFVAGASSTDTQYF.

This sequence joins TRBV2 and TRBJ2-5, with TRBD2 matching over 7 bases. The CDR3 runs to 13 residues. Germline loops: CDR1 SNHLY, CDR2 FYNNEI. J was trimmed by 4 bases and V by 5 bases; bases with no gene match: 4. This CDR3 reads CASSWGGRETQYF. The CDR3 coding sequence is TGTGCCAGCAGTTGGGGCGGGAGAGAGACCCAGTACTTC. Full variable domain (remainder filled in from reference TRBV2 and TRBJ2-5): EPEVTQTPSHQVTQMGQEVILRCVPISNHLYFYWYRQILGQKVEFLVSFYNNEISEKSEIFDDQFSVERPDGSNFTLKIRSTKLEDSAMYFCASSWGGRETQYFGPGTRLLVL.

The chain recombines TRBV6-5 with TRBJ1-1; TRBD1 matches at 7 bases. V shed 2 bases, J shed 10 bases, and the junction held 7 bases outside the gene matches. Germline V gene lookup returns CDR1 MNHEY and CDR2 SVGAGI. The CDR3 is 13 residues long. CDR3 DNA: TGTGCCAGCAGTTACCAGGGGGGATTTGGAGCTTTCTTT. The encoded protein is CASSYQGGFGAFF.

V gene TRBV6-2 or TRBV6-3 combines with J gene TRBJ2-1; TRBD2 matches at 13 bases. V was pared by 0 bases and J by 5 bases, with 4 bases of the junction left unmatched. The V gene's germline CDR1 is MNHEY and CDR2 SVGEGT. The CDR3 sequence is 17 residues long. The DNA for the CDR3 is TGTGCCAGCAGTTACTCGAGGACTAGCGGGAGCAACAATGAGCAGTTCTTC. This codes for CASSYSRTSGSNNEQFF.

The chain uses TRBV13 and TRBJ2-3; D not certain. The germline CDR1 and CDR2 sequences are PRHDT and FYEKMQ (reference sequence). Deletions cut 5 bases from V and 3 bases from J, with 9 bases between. CDR3 length: 13 residues. The CDR3 DNA is TGTGCCAGCAGCCGGCGGAAAACAGATACGCAGTATTTT. Translated: CASSRRKTDTQYF.

The genes are TRBV7-2 and TRBJ2-5; TRBD2 matches at 11 bases. The V gene end was trimmed by 5 bases and the J gene end by 4 bases; junction bases not matched to a gene: 12. In germline, CDR1 is SGHTA, CDR2 FQGNSA. This CDR3 has 17 residues. In nucleotides, the CDR3 is TGTGCCAGCAGCATGAGGGGTAGCGGGGGGGCCGGAGAGACCCAGTACTTC. This codes for CASSMRGSGGAGETQYF.

This clone was counted only a few times. J is TRBJ1-2 and V is TRBV10-2, with D maybe TRBD1 (5 bases). The CDR3 length is 15 residues. The germline V gene has CDR1 WSHSY and CDR2 SAAADI. Trimming removed 2 bases from V and 9 bases from J, with 19 bases in between. CDR3 amino acids: CASSEPPGDPTSYTF. DNA of the CDR3: TGCGCCAGCAGTGAGCCCCCGGGGGACCCGACGAGCTACACCTTC.

J is TRBJ1-2 and V is TRBV6-5, with 10 positions matching TRBD1. Losses at the gene ends were 6 bases for V and 8 bases for J; bases not matched to a gene: 6. The length of the CDR3 is 13 residues. Germline V gene sequence: CDR1 MNHEY, CDR2 SVGAGI. This CDR3 reads CASRDVTGGGYTF. CDR3 DNA sequence: TGTGCCAGCAGAGACGTGACAGGGGGCGGCTACACCTTC.

The chain carries TRBV5-4 and TRBJ1-2; 7 bases are a match to TRBD1. Looked up from germline, CDR1 is SGHNT and CDR2 is YYREEE (reference sequence). Trimming removed 3 bases from V and 1 base from J; junction bases left unmatched: 0. CDR3 length equals 13 residues. The CDR3 protein is CASSYRGNYGYTF. The CDR3 bases are TGTGCCAGCAGCTACAGGGGTAACTATGGCTACACCTTC.

The V call is TRBV5-1, the J call TRBJ2-7; D remains unclear. This CDR3 comprises 15 residues. V shed 0 bases and J shed 0 bases, with 10 bases lying between them. The germline CDR1 and CDR2 sequences are SGHRS and YFSETQ. CDR3 region: CASSLGSLSSYEQYF. The CDR3 nucleotides are TGCGCCAGCAGCTTGGGCAGTCTCAGCTCCTACGAGCAGTACTTC.

The J gene is TRBJ2-2, the V gene TRBV7-6; D possibly corresponds to TRBD1 (6 bases). Germline V gene lookup returns CDR1 SGHVS and CDR2 FNYEAQ. The length of the CDR3 is 15 residues. Trimming cost V 1 base and J 3 bases, with 9 bases left between them. The CDR3, as DNA: TGTGCCAGCAGCTTAGGGACAGCTTACACCGGGGAGCTGTTTTTT. Translation: CASSLGTAYTGELFF.

This clone was seen a single time. This sequence joins TRBV10-3 and TRBJ2-6; 10 bases agree with TRBD2. V lost 10 bases to trimming and J lost 1 base; unmatched junction nucleotides: 7. Germline V gene lookup returns CDR1 ENHRY and CDR2 SYGVKD. The length of the CDR3 is 16 residues. DNA of the CDR3: TGTGCCACGAGAGCGGGAGGGCCGTCTGGGGCCAACGTCCTGACTTTC. Translating it yields CATRAGGPSGANVLTF.

This chain links TRBV27 with TRBJ1-6, with 7 positions matching TRBD1. Germline V gives CDR1 MNHEY, CDR2 SMNVEV (reference sequence). V lost 7 bases and J lost 6; bases outside the gene matches: 6. This CDR3 comprises 14 residues. The CDR3 protein is CASTLGQSNSPLHF. The CDR3 DNA sequence: TGTGCCAGCACTTTGGGACAGAGTAATTCACCCCTCCACTTT.

V and J are TRBV25-1 and TRBJ2-5; D remains ambiguous. V was cut by 3 bases and J by 2 bases, with 7 bases left in between. CDR1 is MGHDK, CDR2 SYGVNS, per germline. This CDR3 comprises 13 residues. CDR3: CASSERNQETQYF. The CDR3 DNA reads TGTGCCAGCAGTGAGAGAAATCAAGAGACCCAGTACTTC.

This clone was seen a single time. The V call is TRBV27, the J call TRBJ2-1; D not certain. The V gene lost 3 bases and the J gene lost 3 bases, with 12 bases spanning the gap. Germline-derived CDR1 and CDR2 are MNHEY and SMNVEV (reference sequence). The CDR3 loop spans 15 amino acids. The CDR3 DNA reads TGTGCCAGCAGTTTTTCCACTAATGACTACAATGAGCAGTTCTTC. Protein product: CASSFSTNDYNEQFF.

This chain connects TRBV2 to TRBJ1-1; no reliable D call. The V end was cut by 0 bases, the J end by 8 bases, with 13 bases between. This CDR3 comprises 14 residues. Germline V gene data show CDR1 as SNHLY and CDR2 as FYNNEI. The CDR3 sequence is CASSEAWAGLEAFF. CDR3 DNA: TGTGCCAGCAGTGAAGCGTGGGCGGGCCTCGAAGCTTTCTTT.

The chain recombines TRBV25-1 with TRBJ1-4; unclear D gene. Trimming left V 3 bases short and J 7 bases short, with 15 bases between. This CDR3 is built from 15 residues. CDR1 and CDR2 (germline): MGHDK, SYGVNS. CDR3 nucleotides: TGTGCCAGCAGTGATCCCGGTGGAGCTGGTGAAAAACTGTTTTTT. This gives the protein CASSDPGGAGEKLFF.

Here the CDR3 DNA reads TGTGCCACCAGTGAAAGCAATCAGGGAGGTCCAGATACGCAGTATTTT. Translating gives CATSESNQGGPDTQYF. The chain uses TRBV24-1 and TRBJ2-3; D perhaps matches TRBD2 (6 bases). Per the germline V gene, CDR1 is KGHDR and CDR2 is SFDVKD. This CDR3 contains 16 residues. V was cut by 4 bases and J by 4 bases, with 17 bases left in between.

This chain uses TRBV5-1 with TRBJ2-5, with TRBD1 matching 8 bases. With V trimmed by 4 bases and J by 4 bases, 6 bases remained unmatched. The CDR3 has 14 residues. The germline gives CDR1 SGHRS, CDR2 YFSETQ. The CDR3 DNA reads as TGCGCCAGCAGCCTAGACAGGGGAGCAGAGACCCAGTACTTC. Protein sequence: CASSLDRGAETQYF.

This clone was observed once. V is TRBV7-9 and J is TRBJ2-3; 11 bases are a match to TRBD1. J gave up 3 bases and V 0 bases, and 2 bases lay outside the gene matches. The CDR3 runs to 16 residues. CDR1 SEHNR and CDR2 FQNEAQ come from the germline V gene (reference sequence). CDR3 DNA sequence: TGTGCCAGCAGCTTAGCGGACAGGGGGCTTACAGATACGCAGTATTTT. Amino acids: CASSLADRGLTDTQYF. Combining the CDR3 with reference TRBV7-9 and TRBJ2-3 gives the whole variable domain DTGVSQNPRHKITKRGQNVTFRCDPISEHNRLYWYRQTLGQGPEFLTYFQNEAQLEKSRLLSDRFSAERPKGSFSTLEIQRTEQGDSAMYLCASSLADRGLTDTQYFGPGTRLTVL.

The rearrangement uses TRBV10-1 and TRBJ2-3, with TRBD1 matching 10 bases. V lost 3 bases, J lost 6 bases, and 6 bases stayed unmatched. CDR1 and CDR2 from the germline V gene are WNHNN and SYGVQD (reference sequence). The CDR3 is 15 residues long. The CDR3 is CASSDRDRGPDTQYF. The CDR3 nucleotides read TGCGCCAGCAGTGATCGGGACAGGGGACCTGATACGCAGTATTTT.

The rearrangement uses TRBV27 and TRBJ2-3; 8 positions match TRBD2. This CDR3 region has 18 residues. Germline loops: CDR1 MNHEY, CDR2 SMNVEV (reference sequence). V was clipped by 1 base and J by 1 base; unmatched bases: 10. The CDR3 loop is CASSLYAGAGGGTDTQYF. CDR3 in DNA: TGTGCCAGCAGTTTATACGCAGGCGCGGGGGGCGGCACAGATACGCAGTATTTT.

This clone was seen a handful of times. The chain links TRBV6-5 to TRBJ2-7, with 7 bases aligning to TRBD1. Trimming at V came to 7 bases and at J to 5 bases, leaving 14 bases not matched to a gene. The CDR3 is 15 residues long. The germline gives CDR1 MNHEY, CDR2 SVGAGI. In DNA, the CDR3 is TGTGCCAGCATGCAAATGCCGACAGGGTCGGACGAGCAGTACTTC. It encodes CASMQMPTGSDEQYF.

The V call is TRBV9, the J call TRBJ2-3; D possibly corresponds to TRBD2 (6 bases). V lost 3 bases and J 0 bases, leaving 11 bases between the germline ends. The CDR3 has 15 residues. Germline V gives CDR1 SGDLS, CDR2 YYNGEE. The CDR3 protein is CASSERGLSTDTQYF. As DNA, the CDR3 is TGTGCCAGCAGCGAAAGGGGACTCAGCACAGATACGCAGTATTTT. The complete variable domain, with remaining parts taken from reference TRBV9 and TRBJ2-3, reads DSGVTQTPKHLITATGQRVTLRCSPRSGDLSVYWYQQSLDQGLQFLIQYYNGEERAKGNILERFSAQQFPDLHSELNLSSLELGDSALYFCASSERGLSTDTQYFGPGTRLTVL.